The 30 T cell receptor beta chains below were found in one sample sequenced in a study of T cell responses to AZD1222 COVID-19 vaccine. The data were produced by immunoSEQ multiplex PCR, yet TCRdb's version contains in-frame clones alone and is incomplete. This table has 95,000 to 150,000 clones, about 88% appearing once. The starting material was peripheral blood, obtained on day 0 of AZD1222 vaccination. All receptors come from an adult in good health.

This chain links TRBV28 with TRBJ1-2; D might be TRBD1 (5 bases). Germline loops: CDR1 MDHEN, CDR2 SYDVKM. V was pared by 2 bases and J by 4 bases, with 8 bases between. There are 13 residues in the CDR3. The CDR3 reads CASSLGGSYGYTF. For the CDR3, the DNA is TGTGCCAGCAGTTTAGGGGGGAGCTATGGCTACACCTTC.

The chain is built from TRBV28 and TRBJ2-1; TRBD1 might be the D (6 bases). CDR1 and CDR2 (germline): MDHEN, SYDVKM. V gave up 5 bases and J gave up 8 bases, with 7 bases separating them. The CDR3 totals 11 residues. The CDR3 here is CASSPGDEQFF. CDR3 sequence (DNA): TGTGCCAGCAGTCCAGGGGATGAGCAGTTCTTC.

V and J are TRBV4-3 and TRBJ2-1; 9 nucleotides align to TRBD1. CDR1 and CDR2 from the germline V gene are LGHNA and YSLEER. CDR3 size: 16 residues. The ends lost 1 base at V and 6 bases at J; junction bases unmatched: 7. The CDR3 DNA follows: TGCGCCAGCAGCCAAGGAACAGGGGGCGCGGGCAATGAGCAGTTCTTC. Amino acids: CASSQGTGGAGNEQFF.

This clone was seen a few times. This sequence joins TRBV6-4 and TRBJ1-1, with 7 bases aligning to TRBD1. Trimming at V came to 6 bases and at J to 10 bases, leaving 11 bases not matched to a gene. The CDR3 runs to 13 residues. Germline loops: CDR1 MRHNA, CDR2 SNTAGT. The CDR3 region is CASSQTGKGTAFF. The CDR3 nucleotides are TGTGCCAGCAGCCAGACAGGGAAGGGGACAGCTTTCTTT.

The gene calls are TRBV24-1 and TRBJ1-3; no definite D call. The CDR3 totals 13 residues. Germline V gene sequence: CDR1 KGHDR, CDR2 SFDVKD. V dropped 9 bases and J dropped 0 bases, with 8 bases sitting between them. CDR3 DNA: TGTGCCACCGCGAGCAACTCTGGAAACACCATATATTTT. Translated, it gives CATASNSGNTIYF.

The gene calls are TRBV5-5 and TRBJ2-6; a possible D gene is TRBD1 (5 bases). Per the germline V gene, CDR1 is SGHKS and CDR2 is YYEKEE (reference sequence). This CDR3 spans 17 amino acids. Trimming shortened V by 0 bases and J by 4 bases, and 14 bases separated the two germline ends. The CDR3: CASSLDLPGPGANVLTF. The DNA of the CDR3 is TGTGCCAGCAGCTTGGATCTTCCAGGGCCGGGGGCCAACGTCCTGACTTTC.

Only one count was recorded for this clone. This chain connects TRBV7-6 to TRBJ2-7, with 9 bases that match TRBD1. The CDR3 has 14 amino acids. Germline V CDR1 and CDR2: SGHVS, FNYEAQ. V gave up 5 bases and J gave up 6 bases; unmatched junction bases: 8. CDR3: CASSTGTGSREQYF. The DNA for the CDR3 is TGTGCCAGCAGCACCGGGACAGGGTCCCGCGAGCAGTACTTC.

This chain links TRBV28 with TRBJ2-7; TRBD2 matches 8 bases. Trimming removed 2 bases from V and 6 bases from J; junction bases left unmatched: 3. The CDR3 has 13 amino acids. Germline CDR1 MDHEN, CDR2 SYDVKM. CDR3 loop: CASSLIGGGEQYF. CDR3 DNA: TGTGCCAGCAGTTTAATCGGGGGGGGCGAGCAGTACTTC. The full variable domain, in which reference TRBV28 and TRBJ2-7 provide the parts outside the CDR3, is DVKVTQSSRYLVKRTGEKVFLECVQDMDHENMFWYRQDPGLGLRLIYFSYDVKMKEKGDIPEGYSVSREKKERFSLILESASTNQTSMYLCASSLIGGGEQYFGPGTRLTVT.

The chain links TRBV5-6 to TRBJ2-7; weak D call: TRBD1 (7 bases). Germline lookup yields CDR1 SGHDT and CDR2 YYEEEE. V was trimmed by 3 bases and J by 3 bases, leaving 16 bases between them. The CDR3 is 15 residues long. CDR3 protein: CASSWDSGAGYEQYF. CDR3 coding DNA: TGTGCCAGCAGCTGGGACAGCGGAGCGGGCTACGAGCAGTACTTC.

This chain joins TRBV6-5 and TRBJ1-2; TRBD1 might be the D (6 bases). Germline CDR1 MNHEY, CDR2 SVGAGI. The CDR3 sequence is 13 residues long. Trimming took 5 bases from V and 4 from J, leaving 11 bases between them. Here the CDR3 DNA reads TGTGCCAGCAGTACAGGGTTGAGCTATGGCTACACCTTC. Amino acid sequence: CASSTGLSYGYTF.

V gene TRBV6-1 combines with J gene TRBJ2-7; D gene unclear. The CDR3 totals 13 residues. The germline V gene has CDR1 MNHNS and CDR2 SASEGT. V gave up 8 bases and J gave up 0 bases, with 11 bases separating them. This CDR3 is CASAQMTSYEQYF. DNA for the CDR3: TGTGCCAGCGCCCAGATGACCTCCTACGAGCAGTACTTC.

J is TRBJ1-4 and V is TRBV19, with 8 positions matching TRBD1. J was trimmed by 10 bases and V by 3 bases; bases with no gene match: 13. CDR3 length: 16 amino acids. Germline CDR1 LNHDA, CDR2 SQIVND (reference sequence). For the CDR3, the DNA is TGTGCCAGTAGTATCATGCCGGGACAGGCTCTAGGAAAACTGTTTTTT. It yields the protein CASSIMPGQALGKLFF.

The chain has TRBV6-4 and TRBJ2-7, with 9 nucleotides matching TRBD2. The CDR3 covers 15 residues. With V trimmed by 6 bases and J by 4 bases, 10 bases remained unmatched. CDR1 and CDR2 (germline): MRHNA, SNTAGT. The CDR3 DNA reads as TGTGCCAGCAGCCGGGAAGCTAGCGGGACTTACGAGCAGTACTTC. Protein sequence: CASSREASGTYEQYF.

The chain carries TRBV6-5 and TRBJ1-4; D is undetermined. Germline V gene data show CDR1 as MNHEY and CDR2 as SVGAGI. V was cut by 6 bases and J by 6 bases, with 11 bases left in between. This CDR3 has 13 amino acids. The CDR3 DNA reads TGTGCCAGCAGAGGGTCAACCTATGAAAAACTGTTTTTT. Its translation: CASRGSTYEKLFF.

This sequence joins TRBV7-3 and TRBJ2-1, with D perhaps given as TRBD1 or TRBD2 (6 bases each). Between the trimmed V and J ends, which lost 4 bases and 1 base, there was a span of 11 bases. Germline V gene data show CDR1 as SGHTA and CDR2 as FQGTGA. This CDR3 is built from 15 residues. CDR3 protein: CASSSTGASYNEQFF. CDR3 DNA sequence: TGTGCCAGCAGCTCCACGGGGGCATCCTACAATGAGCAGTTCTTC. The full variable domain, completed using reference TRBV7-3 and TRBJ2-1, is GAGVSQTPSNKVTEKGKYVELRCDPISGHTALYWYRQSLGQGPEFLIYFQGTGAADDSGLPNDRFFAVRPEGSVSTLKIQRTERGDSAVYLCASSSTGASYNEQFFGPGTRLTVL.

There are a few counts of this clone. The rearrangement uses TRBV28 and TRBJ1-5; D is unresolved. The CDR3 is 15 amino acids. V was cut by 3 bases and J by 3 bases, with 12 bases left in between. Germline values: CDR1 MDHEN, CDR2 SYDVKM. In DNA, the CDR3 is TGTGCCAGCAGTTTGTTGTACGAGGACAATCAGCCCCAGCATTTT. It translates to CASSLLYEDNQPQHF.

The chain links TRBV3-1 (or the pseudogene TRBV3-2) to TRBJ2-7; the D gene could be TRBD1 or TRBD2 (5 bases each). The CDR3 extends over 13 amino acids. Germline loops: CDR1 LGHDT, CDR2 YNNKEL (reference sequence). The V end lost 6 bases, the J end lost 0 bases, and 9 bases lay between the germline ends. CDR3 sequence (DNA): TGTGCCAGCAGACCAGGGAGCTCCTACGAGCAGTACTTC. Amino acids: CASRPGSSYEQYF.

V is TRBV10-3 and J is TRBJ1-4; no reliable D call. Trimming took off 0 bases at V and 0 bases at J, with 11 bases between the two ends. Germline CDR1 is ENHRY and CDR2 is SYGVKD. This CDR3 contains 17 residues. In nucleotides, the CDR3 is TGTGCCATCAGTGAGTCGGAAGGGCGGGCAACTAATGAAAAACTGTTTTTT. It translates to CAISESEGRATNEKLFF.

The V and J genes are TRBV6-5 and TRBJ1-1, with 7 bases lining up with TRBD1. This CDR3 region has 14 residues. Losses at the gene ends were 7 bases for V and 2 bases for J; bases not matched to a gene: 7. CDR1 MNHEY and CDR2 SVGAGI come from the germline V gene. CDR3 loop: CASTPGDRNTEAFF. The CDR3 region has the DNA TGTGCCAGCACCCCGGGGGACAGAAACACTGAAGCTTTCTTT.

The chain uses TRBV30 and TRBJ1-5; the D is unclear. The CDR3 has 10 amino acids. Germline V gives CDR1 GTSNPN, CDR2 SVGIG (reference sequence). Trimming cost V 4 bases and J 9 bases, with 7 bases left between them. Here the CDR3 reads CAWTVRPQHF. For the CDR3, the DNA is TGTGCCTGGACTGTGCGGCCCCAGCATTTT.

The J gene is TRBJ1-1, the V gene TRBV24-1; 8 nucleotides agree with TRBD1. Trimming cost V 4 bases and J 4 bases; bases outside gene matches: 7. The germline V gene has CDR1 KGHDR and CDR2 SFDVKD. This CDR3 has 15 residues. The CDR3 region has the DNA TGTGCCACCAGTGAAGGGCAGGGGGCGCGCACTGAAGCTTTCTTT. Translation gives CATSEGQGARTEAFF.

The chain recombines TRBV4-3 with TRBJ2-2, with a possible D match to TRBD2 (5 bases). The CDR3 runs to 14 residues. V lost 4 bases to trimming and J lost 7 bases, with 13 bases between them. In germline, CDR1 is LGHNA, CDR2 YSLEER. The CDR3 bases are TGCGCCAGCAGCCCTGGCGAGGGAAACGGGGAGCTGTTTTTT. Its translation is CASSPGEGNGELFF.

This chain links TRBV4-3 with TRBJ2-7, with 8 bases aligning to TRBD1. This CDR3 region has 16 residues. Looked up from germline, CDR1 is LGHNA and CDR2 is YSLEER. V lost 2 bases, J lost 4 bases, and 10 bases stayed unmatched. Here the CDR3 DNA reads TGCGCCAGCAGCCAAAGAGGACAGGGAAGCGGGTACGAGCAGTACTTC. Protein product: CASSQRGQGSGYEQYF.

CDR3 in amino acids: CASSSSSGPQDTQYF. The DNA for the CDR3 is TGCGCCAGCAGCTCGTCTTCTGGCCCTCAAGATACGCAGTATTTT. The rearrangement links TRBV5-1 to TRBJ2-3; D unresolved. The V gene's germline CDR1 is SGHRS and CDR2 YFSETQ. The CDR3 covers 15 residues. V was pared by 3 bases and J by 5 bases, with 16 bases between.

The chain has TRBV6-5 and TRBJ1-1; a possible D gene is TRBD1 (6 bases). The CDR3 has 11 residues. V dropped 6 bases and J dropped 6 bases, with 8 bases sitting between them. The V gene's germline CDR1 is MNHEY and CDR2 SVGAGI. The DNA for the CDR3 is TGTGCCAGCAGAACAGGGTCTGAAGCTTTCTTT. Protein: CASRTGSEAFF.

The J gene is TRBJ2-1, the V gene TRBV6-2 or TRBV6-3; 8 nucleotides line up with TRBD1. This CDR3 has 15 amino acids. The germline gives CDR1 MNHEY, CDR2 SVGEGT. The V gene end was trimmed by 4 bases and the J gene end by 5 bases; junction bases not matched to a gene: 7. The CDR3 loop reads CASSSLGQGHNEQFF. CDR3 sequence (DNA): TGTGCCAGCAGTTCCCTAGGACAGGGCCACAATGAGCAGTTCTTC.

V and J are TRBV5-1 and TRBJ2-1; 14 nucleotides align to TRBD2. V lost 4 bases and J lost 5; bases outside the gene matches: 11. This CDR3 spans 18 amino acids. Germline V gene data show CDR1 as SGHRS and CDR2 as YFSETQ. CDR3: CASSPEGTSGRINNEQFF. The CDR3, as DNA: TGCGCCAGCAGCCCGGAGGGGACTAGCGGGAGAATCAACAATGAGCAGTTCTTC.

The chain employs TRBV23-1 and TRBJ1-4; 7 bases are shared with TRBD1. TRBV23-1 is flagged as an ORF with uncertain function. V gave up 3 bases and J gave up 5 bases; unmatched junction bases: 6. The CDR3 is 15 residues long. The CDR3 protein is CASSQPGTENEKLFF. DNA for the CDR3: TGCGCCAGCAGTCAGCCCGGGACAGAGAATGAAAAACTGTTTTTT.

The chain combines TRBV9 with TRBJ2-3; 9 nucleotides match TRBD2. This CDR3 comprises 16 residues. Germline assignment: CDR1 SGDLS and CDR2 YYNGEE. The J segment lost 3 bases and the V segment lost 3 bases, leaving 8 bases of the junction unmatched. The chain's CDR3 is CASSGVGGGETDTQYF. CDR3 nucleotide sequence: TGTGCCAGCAGCGGGGTAGGCGGGGGGGAGACAGATACGCAGTATTTT. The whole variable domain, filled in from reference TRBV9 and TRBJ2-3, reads DSGVTQTPKHLITATGQRVTLRCSPRSGDLSVYWYQQSLDQGLQFLIQYYNGEERAKGNILERFSAQQFPDLHSELNLSSLELGDSALYFCASSGVGGGETDTQYFGPGTRLTVL.

This chain's CDR3 is CASSSPSGPYEQYF. CDR3 coding DNA: TGTGCCAGCAGCTCCCCGTCCGGGCCCTACGAGCAGTACTTC. The rearrangement links TRBV7-6 to TRBJ2-7; D is ambiguous. CDR3 length: 14 amino acids. Trimming cost V 4 bases and J 2 bases, with 12 bases left between them. Germline V gives CDR1 SGHVS, CDR2 FNYEAQ. The full variable domain, with the rest looked up from reference TRBV7-6 and TRBJ2-7, is GAGVSQSPRYKVTKRGQDVALRCDPISGHVSLYWYRQALGQGPEFLTYFNYEAQQDKSGLPNDRFSAERPEGSISTLTIQRTEQRDSAMYRCASSSPSGPYEQYFGPGTRLTVT.